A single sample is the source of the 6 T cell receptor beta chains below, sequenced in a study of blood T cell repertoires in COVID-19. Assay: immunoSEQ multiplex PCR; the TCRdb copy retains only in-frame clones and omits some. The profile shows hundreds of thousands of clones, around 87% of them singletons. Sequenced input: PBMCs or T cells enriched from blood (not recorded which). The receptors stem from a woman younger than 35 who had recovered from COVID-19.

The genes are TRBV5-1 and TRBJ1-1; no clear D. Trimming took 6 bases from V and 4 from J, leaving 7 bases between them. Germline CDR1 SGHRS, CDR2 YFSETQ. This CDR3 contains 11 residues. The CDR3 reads CASTRGTEAFF. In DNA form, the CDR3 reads TGCGCCAGCACACGGGGCACTGAAGCTTTCTTT.

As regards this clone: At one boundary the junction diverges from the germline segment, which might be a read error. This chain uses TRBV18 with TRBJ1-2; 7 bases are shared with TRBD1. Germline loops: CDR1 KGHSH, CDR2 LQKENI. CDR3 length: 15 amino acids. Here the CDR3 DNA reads TGTGCCAGCTCCCCACAGGGGCGGTCGGACTATGGCTACACCTTC. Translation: CASSPQGRSDYGYTF.

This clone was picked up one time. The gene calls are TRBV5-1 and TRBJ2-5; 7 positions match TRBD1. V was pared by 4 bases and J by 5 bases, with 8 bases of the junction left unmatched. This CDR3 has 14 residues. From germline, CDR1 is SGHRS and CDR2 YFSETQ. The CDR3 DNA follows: TGCGCCAGCAGCCCGGGGACAGACCTTGAGACCCAGTACTTC. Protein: CASSPGTDLETQYF.

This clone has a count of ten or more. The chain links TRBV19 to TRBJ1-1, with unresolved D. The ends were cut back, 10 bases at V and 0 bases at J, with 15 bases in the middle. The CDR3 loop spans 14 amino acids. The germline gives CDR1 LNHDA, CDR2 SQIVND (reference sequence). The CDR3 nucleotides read TGTGCCACTACGAAAGGCAGGTTGAACACTGAAGCTTTCTTT. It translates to CATTKGRLNTEAFF.

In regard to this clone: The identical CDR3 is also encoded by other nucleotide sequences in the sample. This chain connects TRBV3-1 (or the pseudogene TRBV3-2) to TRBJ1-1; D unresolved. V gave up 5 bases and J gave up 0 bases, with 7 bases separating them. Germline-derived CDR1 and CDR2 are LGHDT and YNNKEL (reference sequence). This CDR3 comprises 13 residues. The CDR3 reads CASSGQMNTEAFF. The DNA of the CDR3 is TGTGCCAGCAGCGGCCAGATGAACACTGAAGCTTTCTTT.

The CDR3 is CASSFAGANMNTEAFF. The CDR3 nucleotides are TGTGCCAGCAGCTTCGCGGGGGCGAATATGAACACTGAAGCTTTCTTT. V gene TRBV7-2 combines with J gene TRBJ1-1; D perhaps matches TRBD1 (6 bases). CDR3 length: 16 amino acids. Trimming took off 3 bases at V and 0 bases at J, with 14 bases between the two ends. Germline CDR1 reads SGHTA; CDR2 reads FQGNSA.